These 13 T cell receptor beta chains share one sample of origin, sequenced in a study of PD-L1 blockade in urothelial cancer. Libraries were prepared by immunoSEQ multiplex PCR; TCRdb keeps only in-frame clonotypes and omits some of them. The table lists 40,000 to 50,000 clones, roughly 86% of them singletons. As to time point: peripheral blood 6 weeks after treatment start. The specimen was PBMCs, collected around atezolizumab (anti-PD-L1) treatment. These receptors originate from a man in his 60s with urothelial cancer.

This chain uses TRBV18 with TRBJ1-5; D possibly corresponds to TRBD1 (5 bases). V gave up 6 bases and J gave up 0 bases, with 15 bases separating them. This CDR3 has 16 amino acids. The V gene's germline CDR1 is KGHSH and CDR2 LQKENI. The CDR3 DNA follows: TGTGCCAGCTCTTTCGGGGGAGGGAATAGCAATCAGCCCCAGCATTTT. It is translated as CASSFGGGNSNQPQHF. The entire variable domain, with the rest obtained from reference TRBV18 and TRBJ1-5, is as follows: NAGVMQNPRHLVRRRGQEARLRCSPMKGHSHVYWYRQLPEEGLKFMVYLQKENIIDESGMPKERFSAEFPKEGPSILRIQQVVRGDSAAYFCASSFGGGNSNQPQHFGDGTRLSIL.

J is TRBJ2-5 and V is TRBV11-3; unclear D gene. Trimming cost V 0 bases and J 5 bases, with 4 bases left between them. This CDR3 has 12 residues. Germline lookup yields CDR1 SGHNT and CDR2 YENEEA. CDR3 region: CASSLDGETQYF. The DNA of the CDR3 is TGTGCCAGCAGCTTAGACGGGGAGACCCAGTACTTC.

A few counts support this clone. The genes are TRBV19 and TRBJ1-2; tentative D call: TRBD1 (6 bases). The CDR3 sequence is 15 residues long. With 5 bases removed from V and 4 bases from J, the gap between germline ends came to 17 bases. Germline V CDR1 and CDR2: LNHDA, SQIVND (reference sequence). In DNA, the CDR3 is TGTGCCAGTAGTGCCTCCCACAGGGTCCTCTATGGCTACACCTTC. Protein product: CASSASHRVLYGYTF.

The genes are TRBV30 and TRBJ1-1; D uncertain. The ends were cut back, 1 base at V and 4 bases at J, with 4 bases in the middle. There are 11 residues in the CDR3. Germline lookup yields CDR1 GTSNPN and CDR2 SVGIG (reference sequence). CDR3 DNA: TGTGCCTGGAGTGCCGTCACTGAAGCTTTCTTT. It codes for CAWSAVTEAFF.

V gene TRBV18 combines with J gene TRBJ2-7; 9 bases agree with TRBD2. CDR1 and CDR2 (germline): KGHSH, LQKENI. V shed 3 bases, J shed 3 bases, and the junction held 9 bases outside the gene matches. The CDR3 spans 16 residues. Here the CDR3 DNA reads TGTGCCAGCTCACCCCTCAGCGGGGGGCCTTTCTACGAGCAGTACTTC. It codes for CASSPLSGGPFYEQYF.

This clone was detected only once. The chain is built from TRBV4-3 and TRBJ2-1; 10 bases align to TRBD2. The CDR3 is 15 amino acids. The V gene end was trimmed by 4 bases and the J gene end by 5 bases; junction bases not matched to a gene: 5. Germline CDR1 and CDR2: LGHNA and YSLEER. DNA of the CDR3: TGCGCCAGCAGCCTAAGCGGGGGGGCACACAATGAGCAGTTCTTC. The encoded protein is CASSLSGGAHNEQFF.

CDR3 in amino acids: CASSLSRDSSYEQYF. Here the CDR3 DNA reads TGTGCCAGCAGCCTCTCCCGGGACAGCTCCTACGAGCAGTACTTC. The rearrangement links TRBV7-2 to TRBJ2-7; TRBD1 agrees at 7 bases. The CDR3 is made up of 15 amino acids. The germline gives CDR1 SGHTA, CDR2 FQGNSA. With V trimmed by 5 bases and J by 0 bases, 7 bases remained unmatched.

This chain joins TRBV7-6 and TRBJ2-3; 13 bases line up with TRBD2. CDR3 length: 17 residues. With V trimmed by 4 bases and J by 2 bases, 6 bases remained unmatched. Germline V gives CDR1 SGHVS, CDR2 FNYEAQ. The CDR3 DNA is TGTGCCAGCAGCTCACTTGGACTAGCGGGGGACACAGATACGCAGTATTTT. Residues: CASSSLGLAGDTDTQYF.

J is TRBJ2-3 and V is TRBV11-2, with D possibly being TRBD2 (5 bases). The germline V and J ends were trimmed by 0 bases and 3 bases, with 10 bases remaining between them. Per germline, CDR1 SGHAT and CDR2 FQNNGV. The CDR3 runs to 15 residues. In DNA form, the CDR3 reads TGTGCCAGCAGCTTAGAGGCGAGGGATACAGATACGCAGTATTTT. This translates into CASSLEARDTDTQYF.

The chain recombines TRBV28 with TRBJ1-4; a possible D gene is TRBD1 (6 bases). Trimming shortened V by 7 bases and J by 6 bases, and 15 bases separated the two germline ends. The CDR3 contains 14 residues. Germline CDR1 is MDHEN and CDR2 is SYDVKM. DNA of the CDR3: TGTGCCAGCACCCCTGGACAGAGGGATGAAAAACTGTTTTTT. Encoded protein: CASTPGQRDEKLFF.

The chain links TRBV12-5 to TRBJ1-4, with a tentative D call TRBD1 (5 bases). Trimming stripped 8 bases from V and 0 bases from J, with 10 bases between. This CDR3 has 14 amino acids. Germline V lookup: CDR1 LGHNT, CDR2 FRNRAP. The CDR3 DNA follows: TGTGCTAGTTCCAGGGCGGCAACTAATGAAAAACTGTTTTTT. Translation: CASSRAATNEKLFF.

The DNA for the CDR3 is TGCGCCAGCAGCTTTGGGCCGACCACAGATACGCAGTATTTT. Its protein is CASSFGPTTDTQYF. The chain recombines TRBV5-1 with TRBJ2-3; no clear D gene. Germline assignment: CDR1 SGHRS and CDR2 YFSETQ. V lost 2 bases and J lost 2, with 9 bases in between. The CDR3 consists of 14 residues.

The gene calls are TRBV9 and TRBJ2-7, with 7 bases aligning to TRBD2. CDR3 length: 15 amino acids. Germline loops: CDR1 SGDLS, CDR2 YYNGEE. Losses at the gene ends were 0 bases for V and 3 bases for J; bases not matched to a gene: 6. The DNA for the CDR3 is TGTGCCAGCAGCGTAGCTCCGGGGAGGGTCTACGAGCAGTACTTC. Amino acid sequence: CASSVAPGRVYEQYF.